This T cell receptor (beta chain) was sequenced in a study of shared clonotypes between healthy human individuals. The method was immunoSEQ multiplex PCR; TCRdb's version includes in-frame clones alone and lacks a portion of them. The sample records hundreds of thousands of clones, 70% to 80% being singletons. V lost 6 bases to trimming and J lost 6 bases; unmatched junction nucleotides: 4. Germline V gives CDR1 MNHNS, CDR2 SASEGT. CDR3 size: 14 residues. The chain carries TRBV6-1 and TRBJ2-2; 10 bases align to TRBD1. The TCR was taken from a woman in her forties in good health. Some clones in this sample may be carry-over from other donors' samples. Sample: PBMCs. This CDR3 reads CASSLGTGAGELFF. The DNA of the CDR3 is TGTGCCAGCAGCCTTGGGACAGGGGCCGGGGAGCTGTTTTTT.